The text below deals with one T cell receptor beta chain. Its specificity is not known. The sample comes from a study of human T cells and chemical hapten exposure. Study outcomes and limitations: Donors in the study had alopecia, meaning their immune response may differ from healthy people's.

Time point of the sample: patch test 2, 6 weeks after DPC sensitization. The treatment: therapeutic diphenylcyclopropenone sensitization with weekly scalp DPC. From the RACE reads, TCRdb called clonotypes with MiXCR, one entry per CDR3 protein. The repertoire has fewer than 95,000 distinct CDR3 sequences, approximately 10% of them found once; the top ten carry 2.2%. The TCR sequence derives from a man aged 35 to 55 with alopecia areata. Some clones in this sample may be carry-over from other donors' samples. Material: whole blood, obtained in connection with sensitization to the hapten diphenylcyclopropenone (DPC).

The CDR3 loop is CASSLPGGEKLFF. The CDR3 bases are TGTGCCAGCAGTTTACCGGGTGGTGAAAAACTGTTTTTT. The gene calls are TRBV28 and TRBJ1-4; D is uncertain. Germline lookup yields CDR1 MDHEN and CDR2 SYDVKM. Trimming left V 2 bases short and J 7 bases short, with 8 bases between. The CDR3 is 13 amino acids.